Below, 5 T cell receptor beta chains from the same sample are listed, as sequenced in a study of regulatory T cells in long-lasting Graves disease. Time point noted: newly diagnosed GD, antithyroid drugs for less than 3 months. From RNA extracted from PBMCs, the TCR library was made. For TCR beta, libraries came from iRepertoire HTBI primers and Arm-PCR of CDR3 regions. From the multiplex PCR reads, TCRdb called clonotypes with MiXCR, one entry per CDR3 protein. Among about 450,000 distinct CDR3 sequences listed, 15% to 20% were seen once. The same data also contributed to another study, on T cells in Graves' hyperthyroidism and ophthalmopathy.

Here the sequenced sample was peripheral blood mononuclear cells (PBMCs), taken at new diagnosis, from a patient treated with antithyroid drugs. The receptors come from a woman aged 25 to 39 with Graves disease.

This clonotype was seen ten or more times. The gene calls are TRBV28 and TRBJ1-1; no definite D call. The CDR3 is 11 amino acids. The V and J ends lost 1 base and 6 bases respectively, with 3 bases between them. Germline V gene data show CDR1 as MDHEN and CDR2 as SYDVKM. CDR3 amino acids: CASSLLSEAFF. For the CDR3, the DNA is TGTGCCAGCAGTTTATTGTCTGAAGCTTTCTTT.

The sample holds a few counts of this clonotype. A clone one base away is much larger, so this may be a read error. The CDR3 bases are TGTGCCAGCATCAGGGGAGTTGAGAGCACTGAAGCTTTCTTT. Translation: CASIRGVESTEAFF. The chain links TRBV28 to TRBJ1-1, with a possible D match to TRBD1 (6 bases). Germline V gene sequence: CDR1 MDHEN, CDR2 SYDVKM. CDR3 length: 14 residues. Trimming shortened V by 7 bases and J by 4 bases, and 16 bases separated the two germline ends.

The table lists this clonotype with a few counts. The chain links TRBV7-9 to TRBJ1-4; TRBD1 is a possible D gene (6 bases). The V end was cut by 4 bases, the J end by 5 bases, with 8 bases between. Per the germline V gene, CDR1 is SEHNR and CDR2 is FQNEAQ (reference sequence). The length of the CDR3 is 13 residues. The CDR3 bases are TGTGCCAGCAGCTCCGGGACAAATGAAAAACTGTTTTTT. It yields the protein CASSSGTNEKLFF.

The chain uses TRBV27 and TRBJ1-6, with TRBD1 identical over 8 bases. Germline V gene lookup returns CDR1 MNHEY and CDR2 SMNVEV (reference sequence). The CDR3 spans 12 residues. Germline trimming cut 7 bases from V and 8 bases from J; bases unmatched to any gene: 1. CDR3 DNA sequence: TGTGCCAGCACAGGGGGCGATTCACCCCTCCACTTT. Translating it yields CASTGGDSPLHF.

This clonotype was counted many times. The rearrangement joins TRBV6-5 to TRBJ2-4; perhaps TRBD1 as D (5 bases). This CDR3 contains 16 residues. Per the germline V gene, CDR1 is MNHEY and CDR2 is SVGAGI. Trimming pared 3 bases from V and 0 bases from J, leaving 12 bases between. Here the CDR3 reads CASSYPSGSAKNIQYF. Written as DNA, the CDR3 is TGTGCCAGCAGTTATCCGTCAGGGTCAGCCAAAAACATTCAGTACTTC.